This is a list of T cell receptor beta chains from one sample in a study of blood T cell repertoires in COVID-19. TCRdb's table, derived via immunoSEQ multiplex PCR, lists solely in-frame clones and lacks some. The sample includes over 150,000 clones, under 95% of them seen just once. The material sequenced was peripheral blood. The receptors derive from a man aged 45-60 years with acute or convalescent COVID-19. The CDR3 runs from the conserved cysteine through the conserved F or W. A D gene is named only where the DNA matches it firmly. The size entry is marked missing in some rows and otherwise reads once, few, many or a size class.

J	D	size	V	DNA	CDR3
TRBJ2-7	TRBD2	NA	TRBV19	TGTGCCAGTCGAATTGGCGCGGGAGGGTATAGCGAGCAGTACTTC	CASRIGAGGYSEQYF
TRBJ1-3	NA	NA	TRBV4-3	TGCGCCAGCAGCCAAGTAGACTCTGGAAACACCATATATTTT	CASSQVDSGNTIYF
TRBJ1-2	TRBD1	NA	TRBV3-1/TRBV3-2	TGTGCCAGCAGCCAAGAAGTGGGACAGACGGGCTATGGCTACACCTTC	CASSQEVGQTGYGYTF
TRBJ1-4	TRBD1	once	TRBV3-1/TRBV3-2	TGTGCCAGCAGCGGGACAGCTCCGAATGAAAAACTGTTTTTT	CASSGTAPNEKLFF
TRBJ2-1	NA	NA	TRBV27	TGTGCCAGCACCCGGCTGGGGGGGGCCTCCTACAATGAGCAGTTCTTC	CASTRLGGASYNEQFF
TRBJ2-7	NA	NA	TRBV9	TGTGCCAGCAGCTCCGGGACAAACCCCTACGAGCAGTACTTC	CASSSGTNPYEQYF
TRBJ2-1	TRBD1	few	TRBV15	TGTGCCACCAGCAGGGACAGGGGGCTTGGCAATGAGCAGTTCTTC	CATSRDRGLGNEQFF
TRBJ1-2	TRBD1	few	TRBV5-6	TGTGCCAGCAGCTGGGGACAGGGAAACTATGGCTACACCTTC	CASSWGQGNYGYTF
TRBJ2-7	NA	NA	TRBV28	TGTGCCACGACGACAGTTTCCTACGAGCAGTACTTC	CATTTVSYEQYF
TRBJ2-3	NA	NA	TRBV27	TGTGCCAGCAGTTTAGGTACCGAGGATACGCAGTATTTT	CASSLGTEDTQYF
TRBJ2-2	TRBD1	NA	TRBV7-3	TGTGCCAGCAGCATCGGGACAGCGAACACCGGGGAGCTGTTTTTT	CASSIGTANTGELFF
TRBJ2-1	TRBD2	NA	TRBV3-1/TRBV3-2	TGTGCCAGCAGCCAGGGGACTAGCGGGAAGGGAGGTTGGGTCTTC	CASSQGTSGKGGWVF
TRBJ2-2	TRBD2	NA	TRBV6-5	TGTGCCAGCAGTCCCGGACTAGCGCTTTCCGGGGAGCTGTTTTTT	CASSPGLALSGELFF
TRBJ1-1	NA	NA	TRBV10-3	TGTGCCATCAGTGGACTTGGGCAGGGGCAACACACTGAAGCTTTCTTT	CAISGLGQGQHTEAFF
TRBJ1-6	TRBD1	NA	TRBV5-1	TGCGCCAGCACTCTCGGACAGGGGAATTCACCCCTCCACTTT	CASTLGQGNSPLHF
TRBJ1-1	NA	NA	TRBV7-9	TGTGCCAGCAGCCCGTGGAGGGCTGGAGGGGACACTGAAGCTTTCTTT	CASSPWRAGGDTEAFF
TRBJ2-7	NA	once	TRBV28	TGTGCCAGCAGTTCGAGACTAGTCCGGGAGCAGTACTTC	CASSSRLVREQYF
TRBJ1-1	TRBD1	few	TRBV2	TGTGCCAGCAGTTGGGACAGGGGTGTAGCTTTCTTT	CASSWDRGVAFF
TRBJ2-3	NA	NA	TRBV11-3	TGTGCCAGCAGCTTAGGGGTAGGGGTATGGGACTTGGCCACAGATACGCAGTATTTT	CASSLGVGVWDLATDTQYF
TRBJ1-4	TRBD1	NA	TRBV5-1	TGCGCCAGCAGGATAACAGGGGGCAGGGGGGAAAAACTGTTTTTT	CASRITGGRGEKLFF
TRBJ2-5	TRBD2	NA	TRBV28	TGTGCCAGCAGTTCCCCGGGGGGGAATCAAGAGACCCAGTACTTC	CASSSPGGNQETQYF
TRBJ2-7	TRBD1	NA	TRBV3-1/TRBV3-2	TGTGCCAGCAGTCGTCAGGGACAGGGGGACGAGCAGTACTTC	CASSRQGQGDEQYF
TRBJ1-1	TRBD1	few	TRBV10-3	TGTGCCATCAGTGATCAGGGGGAGAACACTGAAGCTTTCTTT	CAISDQGENTEAFF
TRBJ2-7	TRBD1	NA	TRBV24-1	TGTGCCACCTCTTTAGGACAGGGGTACAACGAGCAGTACTTC	CATSLGQGYNEQYF
TRBJ1-5	NA	NA	TRBV27	TGTGCCAGCAGTTTGGCGGGCAATCAGCCCCAGCATTTT	CASSLAGNQPQHF
TRBJ1-5	NA	NA	TRBV19	TGTGCCAGTAGCGATTTACAGGGTCGGCAGCCCCAGCATTTT	CASSDLQGRQPQHF
TRBJ2-1	NA	NA	TRBV19	TGTGCCAGTAGTATCAAGCCCCCCCGGGAGTTCTTC	CASSIKPPREFF
TRBJ2-7	NA	NA	TRBV28	TGTGCCAGCACCTCAGCGGGCGAGCAGTACTTC	CASTSAGEQYF
TRBJ2-3	NA	NA	TRBV7-9	TGTGCCAGCAGCCACCCCCAGGGTGATACGCAGTATTTT	CASSHPQGDTQYF
TRBJ1-2	NA	NA	TRBV3-1/TRBV3-2	TGTGCCAGCAGCCCCGCTTCGGGGGGCGGCTATGGCTACACCTTC	CASSPASGGGYGYTF
TRBJ2-5	NA	NA	TRBV7-3	TGTGCCAGCAGCCGAAGGGGGTCGGGAGAGACCCAGTACTTC	CASSRRGSGETQYF
TRBJ1-1	TRBD1	NA	TRBV23-1	TGCGCCAGCAGTCAGAACCGGGACAGGGCCGACACTGAAGCTTTCTTT	CASSQNRDRADTEAFF
TRBJ1-1	NA	NA	TRBV2	TGTGCCGGTACATCGGGCACTGAAGCTTTCTTT	CAGTSGTEAFF
TRBJ2-2	TRBD2	NA	TRBV6-6	TGTGCCAGCAGAACCCGGGGGGTGGACACCGGGGAGCTGTTTTTT	CASRTRGVDTGELFF
TRBJ1-1	NA	NA	TRBV28	TGTGCCAGCAGTTTCGGAGGCAGGGGTGTGACTGAAGCTTTCTTT	CASSFGGRGVTEAFF
TRBJ2-5	NA	NA	TRBV6-5	TGTGCCAGCAGCCCAGGGTTTCAAGAGACCCAGTACTTC	CASSPGFQETQYF
TRBJ2-1	NA	NA	TRBV20-1	TGCAGTGCTGCTTCCGGGAGTGAGCAGTTCTTC	CSAASGSEQFF
TRBJ2-3	NA	NA	TRBV2	TGTGCCAGCCCTGGGGCCGTTGGGGATACGCAGTATTTT	CASPGAVGDTQYF
TRBJ2-7	NA	NA	TRBV20-1	TGCAGTGCTAAGAGAGACTACGAGCAGTACTTC	CSAKRDYEQYF
TRBJ2-6	TRBD1	NA	TRBV5-1	TGCGCCAGCAGCTTGTTCTCGACAGGGGGCATAAGCGTCCTGACTTTC	CASSLFSTGGISVLTF
TRBJ1-2	NA	NA	TRBV30	TGTGCCTGGAGTGTACATCAGGGGCTATCGTATGGCTACACCTTC	CAWSVHQGLSYGYTF
TRBJ2-1	NA	NA	TRBV30	TGTGCCTGGAGTGTACAGAACAGGCGGGGTATCAATGAGCAGTTCTTC	CAWSVQNRRGINEQFF
TRBJ2-1	TRBD2	NA	TRBV6-2/TRBV6-3	TGTGCCAGCAGTTACTGGGGTAGAGGTCTAGCGGGACTTGAGCAGTTCTTC	CASSYWGRGLAGLEQFF
TRBJ2-3	TRBD2	once	TRBV27	TGTGCCAGCAGTAACAAACCGGGACTAGCGGGGATCCGCACAGATACGCAGTATTTT	CASSNKPGLAGIRTDTQYF
TRBJ2-1	TRBD2	NA	TRBV7-3	TGTGCCAGCAGCCGGGAAGCGGGGGGTTACAATGAGCAGTTCTTC	CASSREAGGYNEQFF
TRBJ1-2	NA	NA	TRBV6-5	TGTGCCAGCAGGGACCAGGGTAATGGCTACACCTTC	CASRDQGNGYTF
TRBJ2-7	TRBD1	NA	TRBV24-1	TGTGCCACCAGCAAAGCCGGACAGGGAGTGTACGAGCAGTACTTC	CATSKAGQGVYEQYF
TRBJ1-1	NA	NA	TRBV19	TGTGCCAGTAGTATCGGTCCCAGAGGCGCTGAAGCTTTCTTT	CASSIGPRGAEAFF
TRBJ2-1	TRBD2	once	TRBV6-5	TGTGCCAGCAGTTACCTAAGGACTAGCGGGGGAAATGAGCAGTTCTTC	CASSYLRTSGGNEQFF
TRBJ1-5	TRBD1	NA	TRBV28	TGTGCCAGCAGTGACCCACAGGGGAGACAGCCCCAGCATTTT	CASSDPQGRQPQHF
TRBJ1-1	NA	NA	TRBV6-5	TGTGCCAGCAGTTACGATCTGACTGTGAACACTGAAGCTTTCTTT	CASSYDLTVNTEAFF
TRBJ1-3	NA	once	TRBV7-2	TGTGCCAGCAGCATAAGGACAGCCTCTGGAAACACCATATATTTT	CASSIRTASGNTIYF
TRBJ1-3	NA	NA	TRBV25-1	TGTGCCAGCAGTGAAGTCGCTCAACCGGGAGCCCGAAACACCATATATTTT	CASSEVAQPGARNTIYF
TRBJ1-2	NA	NA	TRBV20-1	TGCAGTGCTAGAGACAGGGGCGGCTACACCTTC	CSARDRGGYTF
TRBJ1-1	NA	NA	TRBV10-3	TGTGCCATCAGTGAGGAAAAGGGGGGGTACACTGAAGCTTTCTTT	CAISEEKGGYTEAFF
TRBJ2-7	TRBD2	NA	TRBV3-1/TRBV3-2	TGTGCCAGCAGCCAGGGCATGGGACTAGCGATCCACGAGCAGTACTTC	CASSQGMGLAIHEQYF
TRBJ1-3	TRBD1	NA	TRBV23-1	TGCGCCAGCAGTCAGCCGAAAGGACAGGGGGCGGGTGGAAACACCATATATTTT	CASSQPKGQGAGGNTIYF
TRBJ2-7	NA	NA	TRBV19	TGTGCCAGTAAGTCTAGCGTACCCTACGAGCAGTACTTC	CASKSSVPYEQYF
TRBJ1-2	NA	NA	TRBV5-1	TGCGCCAGCAGCTTGCTGGAGGAGGACTACACCTTC	CASSLLEEDYTF